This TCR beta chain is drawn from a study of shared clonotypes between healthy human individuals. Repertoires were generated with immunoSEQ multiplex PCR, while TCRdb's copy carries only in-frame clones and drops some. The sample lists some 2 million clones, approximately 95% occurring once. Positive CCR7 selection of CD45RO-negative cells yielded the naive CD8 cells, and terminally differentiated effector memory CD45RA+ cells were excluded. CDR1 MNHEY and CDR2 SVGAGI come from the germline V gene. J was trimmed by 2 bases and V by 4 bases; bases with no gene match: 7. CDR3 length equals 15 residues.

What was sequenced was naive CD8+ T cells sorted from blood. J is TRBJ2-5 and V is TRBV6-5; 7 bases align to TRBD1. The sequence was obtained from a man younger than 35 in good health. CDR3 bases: TGTGCCAGCAGTTCAGGGGGAGCACTACAAGAGACCCAGTACTTC. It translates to CASSSGGALQETQYF.